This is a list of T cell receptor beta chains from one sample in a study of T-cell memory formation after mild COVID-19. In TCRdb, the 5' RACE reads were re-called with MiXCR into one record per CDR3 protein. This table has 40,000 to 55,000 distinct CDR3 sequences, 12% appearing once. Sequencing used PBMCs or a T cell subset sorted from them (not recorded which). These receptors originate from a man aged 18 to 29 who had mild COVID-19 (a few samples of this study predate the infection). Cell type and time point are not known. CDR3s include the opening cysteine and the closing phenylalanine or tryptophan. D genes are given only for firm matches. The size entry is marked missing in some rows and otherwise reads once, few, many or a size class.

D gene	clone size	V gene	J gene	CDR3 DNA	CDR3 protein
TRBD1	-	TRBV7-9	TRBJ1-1	TGTGCCAGCAGCTTCGGGACAGGCTTAACTGAAGCTTTCTTT	CASSFGTGLTEAFF
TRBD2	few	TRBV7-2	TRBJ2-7	TGTGCCAGCAGCTTAGTGGTGACTAGCGGTTACGAGCAGTACTTC	CASSLVVTSGYEQYF
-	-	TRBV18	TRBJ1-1	TGTGCCAGCTCCCGAGAGTTCGCTGAAGCTTTCTTT	CASSREFAEAFF
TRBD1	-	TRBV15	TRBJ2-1	TGTGCCACCGGACAGGGGGAAAGCTACAATGAGCAGTTCTTC	CATGQGESYNEQFF
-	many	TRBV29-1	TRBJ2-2	TGCAGCGTTGAATCACCGACTCACACCGGGGAGCTGTTTTTT	CSVESPTHTGELFF
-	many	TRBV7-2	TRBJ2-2	TGTGCCAGCAGCTTAGCGAGGTCGGGAATGGTGGTGTTTTTT	CASSLARSGMVVFF
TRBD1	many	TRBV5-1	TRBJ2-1	TGCGCCAGCAGCTTCACCGGGACAGAGGTTAATGAGCAGTTCTTC	CASSFTGTEVNEQFF
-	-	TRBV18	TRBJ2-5	TGTGCCAGCTCACCAAGTTTGGAGACCCAGTACTTC	CASSPSLETQYF
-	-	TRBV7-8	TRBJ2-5	TGTGCCAGCAGCCCCCTACCGGGTCTCCCAACGGAGACCCAGTACTTC	CASSPLPGLPTETQYF
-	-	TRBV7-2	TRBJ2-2	TGTGCCAGCAGCTTAAGGGACCGGGAGCTGTTTTTT	CASSLRDRELFF
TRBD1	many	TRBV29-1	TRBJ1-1	TGCAGCGTTGATACAGGGGAGGACACTGAAGCTTTCTTT	CSVDTGEDTEAFF
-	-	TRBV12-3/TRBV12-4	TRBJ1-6	TGTGCCAGCAGTTCACTCCTCAGGGTTGCACCCCTCCAGTTT	CASSSLLRVAPLQF
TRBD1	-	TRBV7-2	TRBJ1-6	TGTGCCAGCAGCTACCGGACGGGGAGGACAGGGGACCCCTCCTATAATTCACCCCTCCACTTT	CASSYRTGRTGDPSYNSPLHF
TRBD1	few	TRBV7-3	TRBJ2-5	TGTGCCAGCAGCCCTACAGGGGTGCAAGAGACCCAGTACTTC	CASSPTGVQETQYF
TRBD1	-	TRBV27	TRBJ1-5	TGTGCCAGCAGTGGAACAGGGGGTCAGCCCCAGCATTTT	CASSGTGGQPQHF
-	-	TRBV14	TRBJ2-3	TGTGCCAGCAGCCCCATAGCGCGGGATACGCAGTATTTT	CASSPIARDTQYF
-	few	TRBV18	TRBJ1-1	TGTGCCAGCTCACCGGACAGAAAAGCTTTCTTT	CASSPDRKAFF
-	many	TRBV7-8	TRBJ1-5	TGTGCCAGCAGCGCCCAAGGGCGAGGGGGTAGCAATCAGCCCCAGCATTTT	CASSAQGRGGSNQPQHF
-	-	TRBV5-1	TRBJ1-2	TGCGCCAGCACCTCATTGGGGGCCGGTGGCTATGGCTACACCTTC	CASTSLGAGGYGYTF
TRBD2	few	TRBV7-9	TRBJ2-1	TGTGCCAGCAGCCCTCTTGGGGGGGCCTACAATGAGCAGTTCTTC	CASSPLGGAYNEQFF
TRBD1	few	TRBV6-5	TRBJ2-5	TGTGCCAGCAGTACCGATTCCCCAGGGGGAGAGACCCAGTACTTC	CASSTDSPGGETQYF
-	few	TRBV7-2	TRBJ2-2	TGTGCCAGCAGCTTCCGGCCCCGGGGTGGGTCCGGGGAGCTGTTTTTT	CASSFRPRGGSGELFF
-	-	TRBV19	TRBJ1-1	TGTGCCAGTAGTATTTCTGGGAACACTGAAGCTTTCTTT	CASSISGNTEAFF
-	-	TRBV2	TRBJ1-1	TGTGCCAGCCGTGAGGACGGACACAGCACTGAAGCTTTCTTT	CASREDGHSTEAFF
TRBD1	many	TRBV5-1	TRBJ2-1	TGCGCCAGCAGCCCAGACAGGGCTCTATTATGGTTCTTC	CASSPDRALLWFF
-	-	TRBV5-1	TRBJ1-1	TGCGCCAGCAGCTTGGATGGACAGCCGAACACTGAAGCTTTCTTT	CASSLDGQPNTEAFF
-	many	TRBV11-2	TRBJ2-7	TGTGCCAGCAGCTTAGATAGGTTATCGCCCGAGCAGTACTTC	CASSLDRLSPEQYF
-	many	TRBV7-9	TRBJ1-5	TGTGCCAGCAGTCTTCCGGGGAATCAGCCCCAGCATTTT	CASSLPGNQPQHF
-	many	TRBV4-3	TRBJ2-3	TGCGCCAGCAGCCAAGATTTGAGGCAGACTGTGGGGGATACGCAGTATTTT	CASSQDLRQTVGDTQYF
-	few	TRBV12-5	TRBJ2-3	TGTGCTAGTGGCCACAACGGGGCAGGGGAGGGCAGATCAGCGCAGTATTTT	CASGHNGAGEGRSAQYF
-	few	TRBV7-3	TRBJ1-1	TGTGCCAGCAGCCGGGGGAACACTGAAGCTTTCTTT	CASSRGNTEAFF
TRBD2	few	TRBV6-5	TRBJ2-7	TGTGCCAGCAGTACCGTTAGACTAGCGGGGAACATCTACGAGCAGTACTTC	CASSTVRLAGNIYEQYF
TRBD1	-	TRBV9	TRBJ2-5	TGTGCCAGCAGCGGGTACGGGACAGAGAAGACCCAGTACTTC	CASSGYGTEKTQYF
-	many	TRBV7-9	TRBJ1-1	TGTGCCAGCACCATCGTACTCACTGAAGCTTTCTTT	CASTIVLTEAFF
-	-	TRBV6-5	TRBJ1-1	TGTGCCAGCACCCCAGGCTATGCGAACACTGAAGCTTTCTTT	CASTPGYANTEAFF
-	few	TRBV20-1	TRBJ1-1	TGCAGTGCTACGTTCCCCAGGGACGGCGAAAAAGCTTTCTTT	CSATFPRDGEKAFF
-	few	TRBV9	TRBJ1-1	TGTGCCAGCAGCCGCAGGAACACTGAAGCTTTCTTT	CASSRRNTEAFF
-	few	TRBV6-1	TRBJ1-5	TGTGCCAGCAGGCCGGAGTATAGCAATCAGCCCCAGCATTTT	CASRPEYSNQPQHF
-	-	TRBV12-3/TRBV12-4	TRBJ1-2	TGTGCCAGCAATCGAGAAGGGAACTATGGCTACACCTTC	CASNREGNYGYTF
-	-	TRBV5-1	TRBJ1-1	TGCGCCAGCAGCGCCTCACCGGGACGACCCTTTAGTGAAGCTTTCTTT	CASSASPGRPFSEAFF
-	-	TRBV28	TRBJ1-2	TGTGCCAGCAGTTTCCCGAGCGGCTACACCTTC	CASSFPSGYTF
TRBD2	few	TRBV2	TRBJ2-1	TGTGCCAGCACCCTTAGCGGGGGGAGCTACAATGAGCAGTTCTTC	CASTLSGGSYNEQFF
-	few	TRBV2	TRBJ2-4	TGTGCCAGCAGGGACAGTTTAAACATTCAGTACTTC	CASRDSLNIQYF
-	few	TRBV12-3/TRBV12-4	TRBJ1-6	TGTGCCAGCAGTGGGGGGCGGACAATGGGTTCACCCCTCCACTTT	CASSGGRTMGSPLHF
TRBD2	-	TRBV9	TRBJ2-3	TGTGCCAGCAGCGTAGAAGCGGGGGGCCTCGCAGATACGCAGTATTTT	CASSVEAGGLADTQYF